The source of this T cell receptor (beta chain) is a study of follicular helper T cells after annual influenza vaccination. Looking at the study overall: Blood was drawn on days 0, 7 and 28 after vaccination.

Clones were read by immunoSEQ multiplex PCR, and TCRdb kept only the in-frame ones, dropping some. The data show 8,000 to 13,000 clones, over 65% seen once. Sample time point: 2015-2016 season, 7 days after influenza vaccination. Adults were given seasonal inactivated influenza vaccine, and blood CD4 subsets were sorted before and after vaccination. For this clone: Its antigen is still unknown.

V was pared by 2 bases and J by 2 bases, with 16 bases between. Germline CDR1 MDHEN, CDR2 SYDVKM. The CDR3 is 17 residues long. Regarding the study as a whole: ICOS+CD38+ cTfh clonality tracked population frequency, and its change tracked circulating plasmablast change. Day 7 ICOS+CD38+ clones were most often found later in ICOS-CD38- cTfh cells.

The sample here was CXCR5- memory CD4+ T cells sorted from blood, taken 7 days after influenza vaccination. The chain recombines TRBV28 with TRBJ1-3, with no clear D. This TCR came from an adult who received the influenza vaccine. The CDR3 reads CASSLSFLVRAGNTIYF. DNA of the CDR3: TGTGCCAGCAGTTTAAGTTTTTTGGTGAGGGCTGGAAACACCATATATTTT.